Listed below are T cell receptor beta chains from one sample, sequenced in a study of cytotoxic CD8 clonotypes in ibrutinib-treated CLL. Sequenced by immunoSEQ multiplex PCR; TCRdb stores in-frame clones only, minus some. The sample consists of fewer than 400,000 clones, 60% to 80% of them appearing once. The source was PBMCs, collected after 36 months of ibrutinib treatment. Every receptor here comes from a human donor with chronic lymphocytic leukemia. CDR3s leave out the opening cysteine and the closing phenylalanine or tryptophan.

v_call: TRBV5-8; cdr3_aa: ASSLGGGLETQY
v_call: TRBV29-1; cdr3_aa: SVDDRDRGLGETQY
v_call: TRBV5-1; cdr3_aa: ASSSNLGGQETQY
v_call: TRBV28; cdr3_aa: ASSLAQGTQY
v_call: TRBV14; cdr3_aa: ASSQATLAGGKNIQY
v_call: TRBV28; cdr3_aa: ASSFQGGTEAF
v_call: TRBV5-6; cdr3_aa: ASSPERRVYAQNTGELF
v_call: TRBV7-2; cdr3_aa: ASSPRQGAREKLF
v_call: TRBV19; cdr3_aa: ASSISGFRQPQH
v_call: TRBV9; cdr3_aa: ASSPFRSWPRANEKLF
v_call: TRBV4-2; cdr3_aa: ASSQTLGGTGNYGYT
v_call: TRBV5-1; cdr3_aa: ASSPNEGHGYT
v_call: TRBV19; cdr3_aa: ASSKPGTGSYGYT
v_call: TRBV27; cdr3_aa: ASRVAGADTQY
v_call: TRBV7-9; cdr3_aa: ASSPGAGLITTDTQY
v_call: TRBV28; cdr3_aa: ASSLWWGLSYNEQF
v_call: TRBV5-1; cdr3_aa: ASSYGTSNYNEQF
v_call: TRBV7-9; cdr3_aa: ASSSESGANSYEQY
v_call: TRBV27; cdr3_aa: ASSLNWGEPQH
v_call: TRBV19; cdr3_aa: ASTDKGDGYT
v_call: TRBV9; cdr3_aa: ASSLGDLGGTQY
v_call: TRBV18; cdr3_aa: ASSLFQGELF
v_call: TRBV7-3; cdr3_aa: ASSDKGGHTGELF
v_call: TRBV10-3; cdr3_aa: AISTTGGMMNTEAF
v_call: TRBV28; cdr3_aa: ASSQRGLAGDVQF
v_call: TRBV7-2; cdr3_aa: ASSIRQPGWAGVIPEQY
v_call: TRBV7-3; cdr3_aa: ASSLGFGQPQH
v_call: TRBV5-1; cdr3_aa: ASSPGTSSFTGELF
v_call: TRBV19; cdr3_aa: ASRSRPGPKNTGELF
v_call: TRBV9; cdr3_aa: ASSESLEGEAF
v_call: TRBV10-2; cdr3_aa: ASSEWGRTGKHTGELF
v_call: TRBV7-9; cdr3_aa: ASSSSGRVHDT
v_call: TRBV4-1; cdr3_aa: ASSQDPSGRITDTQY
v_call: TRBV2; cdr3_aa: ASNFGLENEQF
v_call: TRBV10-3; cdr3_aa: AISDPAGPMGNEQF
v_call: TRBV5-1; cdr3_aa: ASSLVGDTEAF
v_call: TRBV20-1; cdr3_aa: SAPSYNEQF
v_call: TRBV5-6; cdr3_aa: ASSSTGRLQETQY
v_call: TRBV9; cdr3_aa: ASSVAGGAGETQY
v_call: TRBV5-1; cdr3_aa: ASSLEIKSDGYT
v_call: TRBV4-1; cdr3_aa: ASRPGGEEGYT
v_call: TRBV13; cdr3_aa: ASSPRGNQPQH
v_call: TRBV7-8; cdr3_aa: ASSLIGTGGHEQY
v_call: TRBV18; cdr3_aa: ASSPAVLLTGDYEQY
v_call: TRBV29-1; cdr3_aa: SVEGLAGDYEQY
v_call: TRBV9; cdr3_aa: ASSVEGADGYT
v_call: TRBV19; cdr3_aa: ASSPGQGRSGDGELF
v_call: TRBV7-6; cdr3_aa: ASSPQGDGEKLF
v_call: TRBV5-1; cdr3_aa: ASSPRTGGSYTDTQY
v_call: TRBV18; cdr3_aa: ASSPPVGPGNTEAF
v_call: TRBV29-1; cdr3_aa: SVGLGQGKEY
v_call: TRBV7-6; cdr3_aa: ASSPDREQF